This TCR beta chain was captured in a study of blood T cell repertoires in COVID-19. Study at large: Both acute and convalescent COVID-19 samples were obtained from the United States, Italy and Spain. T cells, B-cell-depleted T cells, or PBMCs supplied cDNA or gDNA.

Allocation to cohorts depended on clinical history reported by the participants. There are 15 residues in the CDR3. Germline V lookup: CDR1 MNHEY, CDR2 SMNVEV (reference sequence). Trimming took 4 bases from V and 5 from J; bases not matched to a gene: 8. Method: immunoSEQ multiplex PCR; TCRdb's copy keeps in-frame clones and lacks some. Among around 260,000 clones listed, around four fifths were seen once. The chain combines TRBV27 with TRBJ1-2; TRBD1 aligns across 9 bases. The receptor's source is a young man with acute COVID-19. The specimen sequenced was PBMCs or T cells enriched from blood (not recorded which). CDR3 sequence: CASSSGDRELYGYTF. CDR3 coding DNA: TGTGCCAGCAGTTCGGGGGACAGGGAGTTATATGGCTACACCTTC.